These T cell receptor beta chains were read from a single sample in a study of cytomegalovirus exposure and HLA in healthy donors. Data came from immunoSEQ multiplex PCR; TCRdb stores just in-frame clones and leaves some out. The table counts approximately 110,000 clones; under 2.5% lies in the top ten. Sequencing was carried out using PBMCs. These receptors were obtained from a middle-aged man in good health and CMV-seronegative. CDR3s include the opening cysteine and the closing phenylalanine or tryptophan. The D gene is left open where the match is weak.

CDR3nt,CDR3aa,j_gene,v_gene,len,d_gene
TGTGCCAGCAGCTTTGGAGGGGATAGGTACGAGCAGTACTTC,CASSFGGDRYEQYF,TRBJ2-7,TRBV7-8,14,NA
TGTGCCAGCAGCTTAAAGGGAACCGCGGGCACTGAAGCTTTCTTT,CASSLKGTAGTEAFF,TRBJ1-1,TRBV13,15,NA
TGTGCCAGCAGGGGAGGAGGATCGAACACTGAAGCTTTCTTT,CASRGGGSNTEAFF,TRBJ1-1,TRBV7-2,14,NA
TGTGCCTGGAGTCTACGAGGACTAGCGGTCCCCAATGAGCAGTTCTTC,CAWSLRGLAVPNEQFF,TRBJ2-1,TRBV30,16,TRBD2
TGTGCCAGCAGCTTAACAGGGGGCGGAGAGACCCAGTACTTC,CASSLTGGGETQYF,TRBJ2-5,TRBV11-2,14,TRBD1
TGTGCCAGTTGTCTAGGTCAGGGGCCTTTCTCTGGGGCCAACGTCCTGACTTTC,CASCLGQGPFSGANVLTF,TRBJ2-6,TRBV19,18,NA
TGTGCCAGCTCACCACCGGGTCGACAGGGACGTGAACAGCCCCAGCATTTT,CASSPPGRQGREQPQHF,TRBJ1-5,TRBV18,17,TRBD1
TGTGCCACCAGCAGAGATCAGCAGGGGGCGTTAGGCGGGGAGCTGTTTTTT,CATSRDQQGALGGELFF,TRBJ2-2,TRBV15,17,TRBD1
TGCAGCGTTGTAATCTCCAATGAGCAGTTCTTC,CSVVISNEQFF,TRBJ2-1,TRBV29-1,11,NA
TGCGCCAGCAGCTTAGATACAGGGACGTATGGCTACACCTTC,CASSLDTGTYGYTF,TRBJ1-2,TRBV5-1,14,NA
TGTGCCAGCAGCGTAGGTGGTAGCTCAGATACGCAGTATTTT,CASSVGGSSDTQYF,TRBJ2-3,TRBV9,14,NA
TGTGCCAGCAGTTTGCCTGGGACTAGGGGTGAGCAGTTCTTC,CASSLPGTRGEQFF,TRBJ2-1,TRBV27,14,TRBD2
TGTGCCAGCAGTTTCCTTGACAATGAGCAGTTCTTC,CASSFLDNEQFF,TRBJ2-1,TRBV27,12,NA
TGTGCCAGCAGCTTAGCCTCCGGGACAGGGCGTGAAAAACTGTTTTTT,CASSLASGTGREKLFF,TRBJ1-4,TRBV11-2,16,TRBD1
TGTGCCAGCAGCTTAGCGGGACAGTCCGAGCAGTACTTC,CASSLAGQSEQYF,TRBJ2-7,TRBV7-8,13,TRBD1
TGCGCCAGCAGCGACTTACTCATCGCGGGAAGCTCTGGAAACGCCATATATTTT,CASSDLLIAGSSGNAIYF,TRBJ1-3,TRBV5-1,18,NA
TGTGCCAGCAGTGACCAGGGATATGGCTACACCTTC,CASSDQGYGYTF,TRBJ1-2,TRBV2,12,NA
TGTGCCAGCAGCCAAGACCTGAGCGCGAGCGAGCAGTTCTTC,CASSQDLSASEQFF,TRBJ2-1,TRBV14,14,NA
TGTGCCAGCAGTGAAAGCTGGGCTAGCGGGAACCAAGAGACCCAGTACTTC,CASSESWASGNQETQYF,TRBJ2-5,TRBV2,17,TRBD2
TGTGCCAGCAGCCTCATTACAGGAGTCGGGGAGACCCAGTACTTC,CASSLITGVGETQYF,TRBJ2-5,TRBV13,15,NA
TGTGCCATCAGGCGGGACGGAGGTTCACCCCTCCACTTT,CAIRRDGGSPLHF,TRBJ1-6,TRBV10-3,13,NA
TGTGCCAGCAGTTCTCCCCTAGCCAAAAACATTCAGTACTTC,CASSSPLAKNIQYF,TRBJ2-4,TRBV27,14,NA
TGCGCCAGCACGGCCAGGGGACAGGGTCAGCCCCAGCATTTT,CASTARGQGQPQHF,TRBJ1-5,TRBV10-2,14,TRBD1
TGTGCCAGTAGTATGCCCTCGGGGCAGGGGTATGGCTACACCTTC,CASSMPSGQGYGYTF,TRBJ1-2,TRBV19,15,NA
TGTGCCAGCAGCGTGCAAACAGGGGGCCCCTACAATGAGCAGTTCTTC,CASSVQTGGPYNEQFF,TRBJ2-1,TRBV9,16,TRBD1
TGTGCCAGCAGCCCGGGACTAGCGGGAGGGCCATACGAGCAGTACTTC,CASSPGLAGGPYEQYF,TRBJ2-7,TRBV5-4,16,TRBD2
TGTGCCATCAGTGAGTCGGGAAAAGGGGATACCCAGTACTTC,CAISESGKGDTQYF,TRBJ2-5,TRBV10-3,14,NA
TGCAGCGTTGACAGGGGCGCGGAGACCCAGTACTTC,CSVDRGAETQYF,TRBJ2-5,TRBV29-1,12,NA
TGCGCCAGCAGCCCCATGGGACTAGCGGGAGCCGGGGAGCTGTTTTTT,CASSPMGLAGAGELFF,TRBJ2-2,TRBV5-1,16,TRBD2
TGTGCCATCAGTACTAGCGGGAGAGGGACAGATACGCAGTATTTT,CAISTSGRGTDTQYF,TRBJ2-3,TRBV10-3,15,TRBD2
TGTGCCAGCAGCCGACTAGCGGGGGACACAGATACGCAGTATTTT,CASSRLAGDTDTQYF,TRBJ2-3,TRBV5-8,15,TRBD2
TGCAGTACGGGTCAGGGCTACACCTTC,CSTGQGYTF,TRBJ1-2,TRBV29-1,9,NA
TGTGCCAGCAGCTCCTGGGACAGGGCCTCCACAGATACGCAGTATTTT,CASSSWDRASTDTQYF,TRBJ2-3,TRBV7-8,16,TRBD1
TGTGCCAGCAGCTTTAGGGGGGGGTCCTACGAGCAGTACTTC,CASSFRGGSYEQYF,TRBJ2-7,TRBV7-9,14,NA
TGTGCCAGCAGCTTGGGAGAACAGCCGGTCATGAACACTGAAGCTTTCTTT,CASSLGEQPVMNTEAFF,TRBJ1-1,TRBV5-6,17,NA
TGTGCCAGCAGCCTTTGGGGGGGCTCTGGGATAGAGACCCAGTACTTC,CASSLWGGSGIETQYF,TRBJ2-5,TRBV27,16,NA
TGTGCCAGCAGTGAATACCAGGGGACAGATACGCAGTATTTT,CASSEYQGTDTQYF,TRBJ2-3,TRBV2,14,NA
TGTGCCAGCAGCTTCAGACAGATGAACACTGAAGCTTTCTTT,CASSFRQMNTEAFF,TRBJ1-1,TRBV11-3,14,NA
TGTGCCAGCAGAGGACAGACCCTCAATGAGCAGTTCTTC,CASRGQTLNEQFF,TRBJ2-1,TRBV6-6,13,NA
TGTGCCAGCAGTTTGGCTAGCGGCTCCTACGAGCAGTACTTC,CASSLASGSYEQYF,TRBJ2-7,TRBV27,14,TRBD2
TGTGCCAGCAGTTTCGGGCGTGAGGGAGCCAAAAACATTCAGTACTTC,CASSFGREGAKNIQYF,TRBJ2-4,TRBV28,16,NA
TGTGCCAGCAGAAGACTAGCCTATCTCTACGAGCAGTACTTC,CASRRLAYLYEQYF,TRBJ2-7,TRBV27,14,TRBD2
TGTGCCAGCACCCGACTAGCGTCTAACAATGAGCAGTTCTTC,CASTRLASNNEQFF,TRBJ2-1,TRBV7-9,14,TRBD2
TGCAGTGCCAAATTCTATGGCTACACCTTC,CSAKFYGYTF,TRBJ1-2,TRBV20-1,10,NA
TGTGCCAGCAGCTCTCTACCCGGGCTAGCGGGAAGCACAGATACGCAGTATTTT,CASSSLPGLAGSTDTQYF,TRBJ2-3,TRBV7-8,18,TRBD2
TGTGCCAGCAGCAGTCGGGGGACGGGCGTATCTGAAGCTTTCTTT,CASSSRGTGVSEAFF,TRBJ1-1,TRBV5-6,15,NA
TGTGCCTGGAGTGAACAGCCGTCATATAGCAATCAGCCCCAGCATTTT,CAWSEQPSYSNQPQHF,TRBJ1-5,TRBV30,16,NA
TGTGCCAGCGGGACACCATTTGAGCAGTTCTTC,CASGTPFEQFF,TRBJ2-1,TRBV6-1,11,NA
TGTGCCAGCAGGCTAGGGGGACACGAGTGGGGCTACACCTTC,CASRLGGHEWGYTF,TRBJ1-2,TRBV5-4,14,NA